This TCR beta chain is drawn from a study of blood T cells in healthy people across ages. This clonotype was counted a few times. A second PCR of about 6 to 12 cycles used a sample-barcoded 5' primer and a J-beta primer mix. From the 5' RACE reads, TCRdb called clonotypes with MiXCR, one entry per CDR3 protein. The data contain about 670,000 distinct CDR3 sequences, approximately 40% of them singletons. V shed 2 bases and J 0 bases; nucleotides not matched to a gene: 18. The CDR3 consists of 20 residues. Germline V gene lookup returns CDR1 MNHEY and CDR2 SVGEGT. Material for sequencing was blood. The sequence came from a man older than 75 in good health. The rearrangement links TRBV6-2 or TRBV6-3 to TRBJ1-2; 7 positions match TRBD1. CDR3 in amino acids: CASSYQIHRGSLSTNYGYTF. Written as DNA, the CDR3 is TGTGCCAGCAGTTACCAGATCCACAGGGGAAGCCTATCCACTAACTATGGCTACACCTTC.